A single sample gave rise to the 15 T cell receptor beta chains below, sequenced in a study of CD8 T cells in Susac syndrome. Random hexamers were used to reverse transcribe the RNA input (0.5 to 1 ug). MiXCR was run by TCRdb on the immunoSEQ multiplex PCR reads, yielding one entry per CDR3 protein. The sample yields approximately 180,000 distinct CDR3 sequences, approximately 93% seen once. Specimen: CD4+ T cells from PBMCs. These receptors were obtained from a human donor with multiple sclerosis.

The CDR3 loop reads CASSLLKDRRSNYGYTF. The CDR3 DNA reads as TGTGCCAGCAGTTTATTGAAGGACAGGCGATCTAACTATGGCTACACCTTC. The rearrangement uses TRBV28 and TRBJ1-2, with TRBD1 matching over 7 bases. The germline gives CDR1 MDHEN, CDR2 SYDVKM. CDR3 size: 17 residues. After removal of 1 base from V and 0 bases from J, the junction contained 8 bases not matched to a gene.

This clonotype occurred a few times. The chain uses TRBV19 and TRBJ2-7; no clear D. Trimming pared 5 bases from V and 2 bases from J, leaving 13 bases between. The CDR3 is 14 residues long. The germline CDR1 and CDR2 sequences are LNHDA and SQIVND (reference sequence). CDR3: CASSSRRPAYEQYF. CDR3 coding DNA: TGTGCCAGTAGTTCCCGACGGCCGGCCTACGAGCAGTACTTC.

The chain joins TRBV11-2 to TRBJ2-7; weak D call: TRBD2 (6 bases). Germline CDR1 SGHAT, CDR2 FQNNGV. Trimming removed 1 base at V and 6 bases at J, with 10 bases between. The CDR3 has 13 residues. CDR3 sequence reads: CASSLVSGVEQYF. In nucleotides, the CDR3 is TGTGCCAGCAGCTTAGTGTCGGGGGTCGAGCAGTACTTC.

V gene TRBV5-1 combines with J gene TRBJ2-7; D is ambiguous. CDR1 SGHRS and CDR2 YFSETQ come from the germline V gene. The CDR3 has 16 residues. V lost 3 bases and J lost 0, with 16 bases in between. The CDR3 nucleotides are TGCGCCAGCAGCTATTCAGGCAGCCCTAACTCCTACGAGCAGTACTTC. This translates into CASSYSGSPNSYEQYF.

This chain uses TRBV7-2 with TRBJ1-2; the match to TRBD1 covers 10 bases. This CDR3 has 13 residues. CDR1 SGHTA and CDR2 FQGNSA come from the germline V gene. V lost 10 bases and J lost 4; bases outside the gene matches: 6. CDR3 coding DNA: TGTGCCACAGGGAGGACAGGGGGCTATGGCTACACCTTC. It yields the protein CATGRTGGYGYTF.

The rearrangement links TRBV20-1 to TRBJ1-5; D uncertain. Germline CDR1 is DFQATT and CDR2 is SNEGSKA (reference sequence). The CDR3 contains 15 residues. Trimming removed 0 bases at V and 4 bases at J, with 13 bases between. The CDR3 sequence: CSARDRRSVNQPQHF. The CDR3 DNA follows: TGCAGTGCTAGAGATAGGAGGTCGGTTAATCAGCCCCAGCATTTT.

The rearrangement uses TRBV4-1 and TRBJ2-1, with 12 nucleotides matching TRBD1. The length of the CDR3 is 17 residues. Germline loops: CDR1 MGHRA, CDR2 YSYEKL. The V gene end was trimmed by 4 bases and the J gene end by 6 bases; junction bases not matched to a gene: 10. CDR3 residues: CASSPKPGTGGINEQFF. DNA of the CDR3: TGCGCCAGCAGCCCAAAACCCGGGACAGGGGGCATCAATGAGCAGTTCTTC.

The chain carries TRBV24-1 and TRBJ2-2; D is ambiguous. The V gene's germline CDR1 is KGHDR and CDR2 SFDVKD. CDR3 length: 14 amino acids. Trimming stripped 2 bases from V and 6 bases from J, with 9 bases between. Written as DNA, the CDR3 is TGTGCCACCAGTGATTCCCCCGTAGCCGGGGAGCTGTTTTTT. It translates to CATSDSPVAGELFF.

The CDR3 is CASSLRNEQFF. The CDR3 nucleotides are TGTGCCAGCAGCTTGCGCAATGAGCAGTTCTTC. The V gene is TRBV5-4, the J gene TRBJ2-1; D not certain. Germline V CDR1 and CDR2: SGHNT, YYREEE (reference sequence). The CDR3 covers 11 residues. V was clipped by 1 base and J by 6 bases, with 2 bases between them.

The chain joins TRBV4-1 to TRBJ1-5; D perhaps matches TRBD1 (5 bases). V was clipped by 0 bases and J by 7 bases, with 13 bases between them. The CDR3 has 15 residues. Germline V gene lookup returns CDR1 MGHRA and CDR2 YSYEKL. CDR3 sequence: CASSQDPLPGQPQHF. CDR3 sequence (DNA): TGCGCCAGCAGCCAAGATCCTCTTCCAGGGCAGCCCCAGCATTTT.

CDR3: CASSRNSGATEAFF. The CDR3 DNA sequence: TGTGCCAGCAGCCGAAACTCAGGTGCCACTGAAGCTTTCTTT. V gene TRBV3-1 combines with J gene TRBJ1-1, with D hard to call. The CDR3 runs to 14 residues. Deletions cut 4 bases from V and 4 bases from J, with 13 bases between. Germline V gives CDR1 LGHDT, CDR2 YNNKEL (reference sequence).

In the case of this clonotype: Germline is not matched at one junction end, which may reflect a read error. This chain uses TRBV13 with TRBJ2-1, with TRBD2 as a possible D gene (6 bases). Germline V gene data show CDR1 as PRHDT and CDR2 as FYEKMQ (reference sequence). This CDR3 region has 14 residues. CDR3 residues: CASSLGGAWDEQFF. The CDR3 bases are TGTGCCAGCAGCCTAGGCGGGGCCTGGGATGAGCAGTTCTTC.

V and J are TRBV2 and TRBJ2-7, with 8 bases that match TRBD2. J gave up 2 bases and V 7 bases, and 10 bases lay outside the gene matches. The germline V gene has CDR1 SNHLY and CDR2 FYNNEI. The CDR3 length is 15 residues. The CDR3, as DNA: TGTGCCAGCAAGGGTTGGGGAGCGGGAGCCTACGAGCAGTACTTC. This sequence encodes CASKGWGAGAYEQYF.

The DNA of the CDR3 is TGTGCCAGCAGTTTCTTGCAAGAGACCCAGTACTTC. Translated: CASSFLQETQYF. The J gene is TRBJ2-5, the V gene TRBV12-3 or TRBV12-4; no reliable D call. The CDR3 has 12 amino acids. Trimming left V 3 bases short and J 2 bases short, with 4 bases between.

Here the CDR3 reads CASYGFGNQPQHF. The CDR3, as DNA: TGTGCCAGCTACGGTTTTGGCAATCAGCCCCAGCATTTT. This sequence joins TRBV28 and TRBJ1-5; D remains ambiguous. CDR1 MDHEN and CDR2 SYDVKM come from the germline V gene. Trimming stripped 8 bases from V and 2 bases from J, with 10 bases between. The CDR3 consists of 13 residues. Full variable domain (missing parts from reference TRBV28 and TRBJ1-5): DVKVTQSSRYLVKRTGEKVFLECVQDMDHENMFWYRQDPGLGLRLIYFSYDVKMKEKGDIPEGYSVSREKKERFSLILESASTNQTSMYLCASYGFGNQPQHFGDGTRLSIL.